This T cell receptor beta chain was sequenced in a study of radiotherapy plus CTLA-4 blockade in lung cancer. Study as a whole: Disease control was seen in about 34% of patients, objective responses in 15% to 20%. Overall study findings and caveats: Dynamics of early blood T cell clones, together with interferon-beta, were reportedly the best predictors of response. In blood, after radiotherapy plus ipilimumab, tumor-derived TCR clones expanded.

Focal radiation with ipilimumab CTLA-4 blockade was given to patients with chemo-refractory metastatic non-small-cell lung cancer. CDR1 is LNHDA and CDR2 is SQIVND in the germline V gene (reference sequence). The CDR3 consists of 17 residues. J lost 5 bases, V lost 2 bases, and 14 bases had no gene match. In regard to this clone: The target antigen is unknown.

Method: immunoSEQ multiplex PCR; TCRdb's copy keeps in-frame clones and lacks some. The sample has about 45,000 clones; 73% are singletons. This rearrangement joins TRBV19 to TRBJ2-7, with 8 nucleotides matching TRBD2. This material consisted of peripheral blood, taken from a patient treated with radiotherapy plus ipilimumab. This clonotype originated in a human donor with non-small cell lung cancer who had a complete response to radiotherapy plus ipilimumab. The CDR3 is CASSIRRGIAGMDEQYF. CDR3 nucleotide sequence: TGTGCCAGTAGTATACGGCGGGGGATAGCGGGAATGGACGAGCAGTACTTC.